A single sample is the source of the 27 T cell receptor beta chains below, sequenced in a study of blood T cells in healthy people across ages. Using a J-beta primer mix together with a sample-barcoded 5' primer, a second PCR was run for roughly 6 to 12 cycles. TCRdb fed the 5' RACE reads into MiXCR, producing one record per CDR3 protein. The sample comprises roughly 500,000 distinct CDR3 sequences, 27% of which are singletons, and roughly 18% rests with the top ten. Source material: blood. Receptors were obtained from a woman in her sixties or seventies in good health.

This clonotype has a count of ten or more. CDR3 protein: CASGLTLTGVGYTF. In DNA form, the CDR3 reads TGTGCTAGTGGTTTGACCCTGACAGGGGTCGGCTACACCTTC. The chain has TRBV12-5 and TRBJ1-2, with TRBD1 matching 8 bases. V trimming: 2 bases; J trimming: 8 bases; junction bases outside the gene matches: 7. CDR1 LGHNT and CDR2 FRNRAP come from the germline V gene. This CDR3 is built from 14 residues.

This clonotype was found a few times. This chain uses TRBV6-5 with TRBJ2-2; possibly TRBD1 for D (6 bases). This CDR3 comprises 12 residues. The V end lost 6 bases, the J end lost 8 bases, and 10 bases lay between the germline ends. Germline values: CDR1 MNHEY, CDR2 SVGAGI. CDR3 in amino acids: CASSWGQGELFF. For the CDR3, the DNA is TGTGCCAGCAGCTGGGGGCAGGGGGAGCTGTTTTTT.

The CDR3 DNA reads as TGTGCCAGTAGCCCAGGGGCAGATAATGAAAAACTGTTTTTT. Protein: CASSPGADNEKLFF. This chain connects TRBV7-2 to TRBJ1-4; TRBD1 is a possible D gene (6 bases). The CDR3 runs to 14 residues. Germline V gene sequence: CDR1 SGHTA, CDR2 FQGNSA. The V and J ends lost 9 bases and 4 bases respectively, with 15 bases between them.

The J gene is TRBJ2-5, the V gene TRBV20-1, with D possibly matching TRBD2 (6 bases). Trimming left V 5 bases short and J 2 bases short, with 12 bases between. The CDR3 spans 13 residues. The germline V gene encodes CDR1 DFQATT and CDR2 SNEGSKA (reference sequence). The CDR3 DNA follows: TGCAGTGCTTTTCAACGGGGGCAAGAGACCCAGTACTTC. It encodes CSAFQRGQETQYF.

This clonotype was seen more than once but under ten times. This sequence joins TRBV12-3 or TRBV12-4 and TRBJ1-5; D gene ambiguous. The V end was cut by 6 bases, the J end by 6 bases, with 9 bases between. The CDR3 totals 12 residues. The CDR3 here is CASSAARQPQHF. The CDR3 region has the DNA TGTGCCAGCAGCGCGGCGCGTCAGCCCCAGCATTTT.

The rearrangement links TRBV20-1 to TRBJ2-3; D might be TRBD2 (6 bases). The germline V and J ends were trimmed by 6 bases and 6 bases, with 25 bases remaining between them. CDR3 length: 16 amino acids. Germline V lookup: CDR1 DFQATT, CDR2 SNEGSKA (reference sequence). The CDR3 coding sequence is TGCAGTGCCACGATGGGTGGGGCCTTTGCGGGGGATACGCAGTATTTT. Its translation is CSATMGGAFAGDTQYF.

This clonotype was seen many times. This chain joins TRBV7-2 and TRBJ2-3; no reliable D call. The CDR3 length is 12 residues. Trimming removed 3 bases from V and 4 bases from J, with 5 bases in between. Germline lookup yields CDR1 SGHTA and CDR2 FQGNSA. CDR3 sequence reads: CASSFFADTQYF. The DNA for the CDR3 is TGTGCCAGCAGCTTTTTTGCAGATACGCAGTATTTT.

The chain couples TRBV29-1 to TRBJ1-4; D uncertain. V lost 4 bases and J 8 bases, leaving 8 bases between the germline ends. The CDR3 extends over 11 amino acids. Per the germline V gene, CDR1 is SQVTM and CDR2 is ANQGSEA. The CDR3 coding sequence is TGCAGCGTTGGGGGAGTGGAAAAACTGTTTTTT. Amino acid sequence: CSVGGVEKLFF.

This clonotype was seen only a few times. The rearrangement links TRBV6-5 to TRBJ1-3, with D possibly matching TRBD1 (5 bases). Trimming removed 0 bases from V and 4 bases from J, with 10 bases in between. This CDR3 comprises 15 residues. Germline CDR1 reads MNHEY; CDR2 reads SVGAGI. In nucleotides, the CDR3 is TGTGCCAGCAGTTACTCTGGGGGGAGAGGAAACACCATATATTTT. This sequence encodes CASSYSGGRGNTIYF.

This clonotype was counted between two and nine times. This chain connects TRBV5-1 to TRBJ1-4; D call uncertain. CDR3 length equals 15 residues. In germline, CDR1 is SGHRS, CDR2 YFSETQ. V was clipped by 4 bases and J by 0 bases, with 10 bases between them. Written as DNA, the CDR3 is TGCGCCAGCAGCGCCAACGGGGCAACTAATGAAAAACTGTTTTTT. It specifies CASSANGATNEKLFF.

The sample holds a few counts of this clonotype. The rearrangement links TRBV29-1 to TRBJ2-3; D gene uncertain. There are 15 residues in the CDR3. Trimming stripped 6 bases from V and 6 bases from J, with 22 bases between. Germline CDR1 and CDR2: SQVTM and ANQGSEA. CDR3 region: CSVSKSAPGEDTQYF. The CDR3 coding sequence is TGCAGCGTCTCAAAGTCAGCTCCGGGTGAGGATACGCAGTATTTT.

The chain has TRBV6-2 or TRBV6-3 and TRBJ2-6, with 13 bases matching TRBD2. This CDR3 contains 18 residues. In germline, CDR1 is MNHEY, CDR2 SVGEGT. J gave up 1 base and V 8 bases, and 8 bases lay outside the gene matches. The CDR3 DNA sequence: TGTGCCAGCCTTCAGGGACTAGCGGGGAGGTCTGGGGCCAACGTCCTGACTTTC. Protein: CASLQGLAGRSGANVLTF.

This clonotype was counted only a few times. CDR3 protein: CASSQEDRVETQYF. For the CDR3, the DNA is TGTGCCAGCAGCCAAGAGGACAGGGTAGAGACCCAGTACTTC. This rearrangement joins TRBV4-2 to TRBJ2-5, with 8 positions matching TRBD1. The CDR3 covers 14 residues. The germline gives CDR1 LGHNA, CDR2 YNFKEQ. V trimming: 0 bases; J trimming: 4 bases; junction bases outside the gene matches: 1.

The gene calls are TRBV4-3 and TRBJ1-2, with D perhaps matching TRBD1 (5 bases). CDR1 is LGHNA and CDR2 is YSLEER in the germline V gene. Trimming cost V 0 bases and J 2 bases, with 13 bases left between them. The CDR3 loop spans 16 amino acids. CDR3 sequence: CASSQDRGGVNYGYTF. CDR3 sequence (DNA): TGCGCCAGCAGCCAAGATCGGGGAGGGGTAAACTATGGCTACACCTTC.

This clonotype has a handful of counts. The chain has TRBV5-1 and TRBJ2-1; D may be TRBD1 (5 bases). Trimming stripped 0 bases from V and 7 bases from J, with 14 bases between. Germline V gene sequence: CDR1 SGHRS, CDR2 YFSETQ. CDR3 length: 15 residues. Here the CDR3 DNA reads TGCGCCAGCAGCTTGGCCTCCCCAGGGTTGAATGAGCAGTTCTTC. Its translation is CASSLASPGLNEQFF.

This clonotype has ten or more counts. This rearrangement joins TRBV5-6 to TRBJ1-2; no reliable D call. The CDR3 sequence is 14 residues long. The ends were cut back, 0 bases at V and 2 bases at J, with 8 bases in the middle. Looked up from germline, CDR1 is SGHDT and CDR2 is YYEEEE. The CDR3 nucleotides read TGTGCCAGCAGCTTGGAGCGCCTAAACTATGGCTACACCTTC. Its translation: CASSLERLNYGYTF. The variable domain in full, with the rest retrieved from reference TRBV5-6 and TRBJ1-2, is DAGVTQSPTHLIKTRGQQVTLRCSPKSGHDTVSWYQQALGQGPQFIFQYYEEEERQRGNFPDRFSGHQFPNYSSELNVNALLLGDSALYLCASSLERLNYGYTFGSGTRLTVV.

The table lists this clonotype with a few counts. The chain couples TRBV5-1 to TRBJ2-5; 9 nucleotides match TRBD2. Per germline, CDR1 SGHRS and CDR2 YFSETQ. CDR3 length: 14 residues. V was clipped by 4 bases and J by 7 bases; unmatched bases: 8. The CDR3 sequence: CASSEPGLAGTQYF. The CDR3 nucleotides read TGCGCCAGCAGCGAACCGGGACTAGCAGGGACCCAGTACTTC.

This clonotype was seen only a few times. The genes are TRBV29-1 and TRBJ2-3; D is ambiguous. V shed 1 base and J shed 0 bases, with 8 bases lying between them. Germline V gene lookup returns CDR1 SQVTM and CDR2 ANQGSEA. This CDR3 has 14 residues. The CDR3 loop is CSVEVVPSTDTQYF. CDR3 sequence (DNA): TGCAGCGTTGAAGTGGTGCCTAGCACAGATACGCAGTATTTT.

V is TRBV27 and J is TRBJ1-2, with D unresolved. The CDR3 has 13 residues. Germline-derived CDR1 and CDR2 are MNHEY and SMNVEV (reference sequence). The V end lost 2 bases, the J end lost 1 base, and 5 bases lay between the germline ends. CDR3: CASSLNLNYGYTF. The CDR3 DNA reads as TGTGCCAGCAGTTTAAACCTTAACTATGGCTACACCTTC.

The chain couples TRBV5-1 to TRBJ2-5, with 11 bases lining up with TRBD2. The V segment lost 3 bases and the J segment 3 bases; nucleotides outside the gene matches: 4. This CDR3 comprises 15 residues. Germline values: CDR1 SGHRS, CDR2 YFSETQ. CDR3 region: CASSYVAGGEETQYF. The CDR3 bases are TGCGCCAGCAGCTACGTAGCGGGGGGGGAAGAGACCCAGTACTTC. Full variable domain (missing parts from reference TRBV5-1 and TRBJ2-5): KAGVTQTPRYLIKTRGQQVTLSCSPISGHRSVSWYQQTPGQGLQFLFEYFSETQRNKGNFPGRFSGRQFSNSRSEMNVSTLELGDSALYLCASSYVAGGEETQYFGPGTRLLVL.

There are a few counts of this clonotype. This sequence joins TRBV5-1 and TRBJ1-2; 7 nucleotides line up with TRBD1. Per the germline V gene, CDR1 is SGHRS and CDR2 is YFSETQ. The CDR3 has 13 residues. Trimming at V came to 7 bases and at J to 8 bases, leaving 11 bases not matched to a gene. The DNA for the CDR3 is TGCGCCAGCGCCCCCGACAGGGCTTACGGCTACACCTTC. Protein product: CASAPDRAYGYTF.

The chain carries TRBV7-9 and TRBJ2-7; TRBD1 is a possible D gene (5 bases). The V end lost 1 base, the J end lost 3 bases, and 10 bases lay between the germline ends. Looked up from germline, CDR1 is SEHNR and CDR2 is FQNEAQ (reference sequence). The CDR3 has 14 amino acids. The CDR3: CASSLEGQIYEQYF. The CDR3, as DNA: TGTGCCAGCAGCTTAGAGGGGCAAATCTACGAGCAGTACTTC.

This clonotype was found a few times. This chain connects TRBV12-3 or TRBV12-4 to TRBJ1-2, with 9 bases that match TRBD1. This CDR3 spans 14 amino acids. After removal of 2 bases from V and 8 bases from J, the junction contained 6 bases not matched to a gene. CDR3 DNA sequence: TGTGCCAGCAGTTTAAAGGGACAGGGAAGCGGCTACACCTTC. Residues: CASSLKGQGSGYTF.

V is TRBV5-1 and J is TRBJ2-5, with D tentatively TRBD2 (6 bases). Germline V gene sequence: CDR1 SGHRS, CDR2 YFSETQ. V was pared by 3 bases and J by 0 bases, with 12 bases between. This CDR3 region has 15 residues. CDR3 sequence (DNA): TGCGCCAGCAGCTCGATTCCGGGAGACCAAGAGACCCAGTACTTC. This sequence encodes CASSSIPGDQETQYF.

V usage is TRBV4-3 and J usage is TRBJ1-4; 11 nucleotides align to TRBD1. Germline CDR1 and CDR2: LGHNA and YSLEER. The CDR3 loop spans 17 amino acids. J lost 8 bases, V lost 0 bases, and 8 bases had no gene match. Here the CDR3 reads CASSQDLYGTGGEKLFF. In nucleotides, the CDR3 is TGCGCCAGCAGCCAAGATTTATATGGGACAGGGGGGGAAAAACTGTTTTTT.

This clonotype was observed a handful of times. This sequence joins TRBV7-9 and TRBJ2-5, with a tentative D call TRBD2 (6 bases). CDR3 length: 16 residues. In germline, CDR1 is SEHNR, CDR2 FQNEAQ (reference sequence). Trimming stripped 2 bases from V and 5 bases from J, with 18 bases between. CDR3 bases: TGTGCCAGCAGCTTACAACAGACCCGTGCGGGGGAGACCCAGTACTTC. Amino acids: CASSLQQTRAGETQYF.

This clonotype occurred many times. The chain employs TRBV5-1 and TRBJ2-7; TRBD1 is a possible D gene (5 bases). This CDR3 is built from 13 residues. The V end was cut by 1 base, the J end by 2 bases, with 7 bases between. Germline-derived CDR1 and CDR2 are SGHRS and YFSETQ. The CDR3 spells CASSLQGPYEQYF. CDR3 in DNA: TGCGCCAGCAGCTTGCAGGGCCCCTACGAGCAGTACTTC.